This is a list of T cell receptor beta chains from one sample in a study of blood T cell repertoires in COVID-19. TCRdb keeps only in-frame clones here, not all; method: immunoSEQ multiplex PCR. This table holds 200,000 to 250,000 clones, more than 75% found once. The sample taken for sequencing was PBMCs or T cells enriched from blood (not recorded which). These receptors originate from a woman between 45 and 65 years old who had recovered from COVID-19. CDR3s include the opening cysteine and the closing phenylalanine or tryptophan. D genes are given only for firm matches. Rows may omit the clone size; those that give it use once, few, many or a size class.

v_call: TRBV3-1/TRBV3-2
j_call: TRBJ2-7
d_call: NA
clone_size: NA
cdr3_aa: CASSRGWRQYF
cdr3_nt: TGTGCCAGCAGCAGGGGCTGGCGGCAGTACTTC

v_call: TRBV27
j_call: TRBJ2-1
d_call: TRBD1
clone_size: NA
cdr3_aa: CASTKGSTGGFWSGSSYNEQFF
cdr3_nt: TGTGCCTCGACTAAGGGCTCGACAGGGGGCTTTTGGTCCGGGAGCTCCTACAATGAGCAGTTCTTC

v_call: TRBV9
j_call: TRBJ1-6
d_call: TRBD1
clone_size: few
cdr3_aa: CASSGGQGAVNSPLHF
cdr3_nt: TGTGCCAGCAGCGGAGGACAGGGGGCGGTTAATTCACCCCTCCACTTT

v_call: TRBV2
j_call: TRBJ1-1
d_call: NA
clone_size: once
cdr3_aa: CASSGDTNTEAFF
cdr3_nt: TGTGCCAGCAGTGGGGACACGAACACTGAAGCTTTCTTT

v_call: TRBV11-2
j_call: TRBJ1-4
d_call: NA
clone_size: NA
cdr3_aa: CASSLVPLRTEKLFF
cdr3_nt: TGTGCCAGCAGCTTAGTTCCACTCCGGACAGAAAAACTGTTTTTT

v_call: TRBV7-9
j_call: TRBJ2-6
d_call: NA
clone_size: few
cdr3_aa: CASSLWGDFRGANVLTF
cdr3_nt: TGTGCCAGCAGCTTATGGGGAGACTTCCGTGGGGCCAACGTCCTGACTTTC

v_call: TRBV11-3
j_call: TRBJ2-2
d_call: TRBD2
clone_size: NA
cdr3_aa: CASSPSLAGGVTGELFF
cdr3_nt: TGTGCCAGCAGCCCAAGTCTAGCGGGGGGGGTCACCGGGGAGCTGTTTTTT

v_call: TRBV2
j_call: TRBJ1-4
d_call: TRBD1
clone_size: NA
cdr3_aa: CASSELGQGMEEKLFF
cdr3_nt: TGTGCCAGCAGTGAACTGGGACAGGGGATGGAAGAAAAACTGTTTTTT

v_call: TRBV7-6
j_call: TRBJ2-2
d_call: TRBD2
clone_size: NA
cdr3_aa: CASSLIPGERGGLNTGELFF
cdr3_nt: TGTGCCAGCAGCTTAATCCCGGGCGAGCGGGGGGGCCTGAACACCGGGGAGCTGTTTTTT

v_call: TRBV9
j_call: TRBJ1-3
d_call: NA
clone_size: NA
cdr3_aa: CASSVSQGWSGNTIYF
cdr3_nt: TGTGCCAGCAGCGTATCACAGGGTTGGTCTGGAAACACCATATATTTT

v_call: TRBV4-2
j_call: TRBJ2-2
d_call: NA
clone_size: NA
cdr3_aa: CASSQGWGGLGTGELFF
cdr3_nt: TGTGCCAGCAGCCAAGGGTGGGGGGGCCTCGGCACCGGGGAGCTGTTTTTT

v_call: TRBV27
j_call: TRBJ2-7
d_call: NA
clone_size: many
cdr3_aa: CASRRDLPHEQYF
cdr3_nt: TGTGCCAGCAGGAGGGATCTCCCCCACGAGCAGTACTTC

v_call: TRBV4-3
j_call: TRBJ1-1
d_call: NA
clone_size: NA
cdr3_aa: CASSLTARQPTEAFF
cdr3_nt: TGCGCCAGCAGCCTAACTGCCCGACAGCCAACTGAAGCTTTCTTT

v_call: TRBV2
j_call: TRBJ2-2
d_call: TRBD2
clone_size: NA
cdr3_aa: CASSSGRSSTGELFF
cdr3_nt: TGTGCCAGCAGCAGCGGGAGGTCGAGCACCGGGGAGCTGTTTTTT

v_call: TRBV9
j_call: TRBJ2-7
d_call: NA
clone_size: NA
cdr3_aa: CASSVGESSYEQYF
cdr3_nt: TGTGCCAGCAGCGTAGGCGAAAGCTCCTACGAGCAGTACTTC

v_call: TRBV7-8
j_call: TRBJ1-6
d_call: TRBD1
clone_size: NA
cdr3_aa: CASSRQGALTLHF
cdr3_nt: TGTGCCAGCAGCCGTCAGGGGGCGTTAACCCTCCACTTT

v_call: TRBV6-5
j_call: TRBJ1-4
d_call: TRBD1
clone_size: NA
cdr3_aa: CASRGTGGGDEKLFF
cdr3_nt: TGTGCCAGCAGGGGGACAGGGGGCGGTGATGAAAAACTGTTTTTT

v_call: TRBV19
j_call: TRBJ2-3
d_call: TRBD2
clone_size: NA
cdr3_aa: CASSIASGAPSGTKDTQYF
cdr3_nt: TGTGCCAGTAGTATAGCTAGCGGGGCCCCATCGGGCACTAAAGATACGCAGTATTTT

v_call: TRBV4-1
j_call: TRBJ1-4
d_call: NA
clone_size: NA
cdr3_aa: CASSQDQGIIREKLFF
cdr3_nt: TGCGCCAGCAGCCAAGACCAGGGGATTATAAGGGAAAAACTGTTTTTT

v_call: TRBV28
j_call: TRBJ2-7
d_call: NA
clone_size: NA
cdr3_aa: CASSPKGEQYF
cdr3_nt: TGTGCCAGCAGTCCCAAGGGGGAGCAGTACTTC

v_call: TRBV15
j_call: TRBJ1-1
d_call: NA
clone_size: NA
cdr3_aa: CATSRELGGTMAEAFF
cdr3_nt: TGTGCCACCAGCAGAGAATTGGGAGGGACAATGGCTGAAGCTTTCTTT

v_call: TRBV10-2
j_call: TRBJ2-2
d_call: NA
clone_size: NA
cdr3_aa: CASSVAGRITTGELFF
cdr3_nt: TGCGCCAGCAGTGTGGCGGGACGGATTACCACCGGGGAGCTGTTTTTT

v_call: TRBV28
j_call: TRBJ2-7
d_call: NA
clone_size: NA
cdr3_aa: CASSLDTTYEQYF
cdr3_nt: TGTGCCAGCAGTTTGGACACCACCTACGAGCAGTACTTC

v_call: TRBV30
j_call: TRBJ1-2
d_call: TRBD1
clone_size: NA
cdr3_aa: CAWSPTGASYGYTF
cdr3_nt: TGTGCCTGGAGTCCCACAGGGGCCTCCTATGGCTACACCTTC

v_call: TRBV6-5
j_call: TRBJ1-2
d_call: NA
clone_size: once
cdr3_aa: CASSYSGIGDGYTF
cdr3_nt: TGTGCCAGCAGTTACTCCGGGATCGGGGATGGCTACACCTTC

v_call: TRBV5-1
j_call: TRBJ2-2
d_call: NA
clone_size: NA
cdr3_aa: CASSLDRSTGELFF
cdr3_nt: TGCGCCAGCAGCTTGGACAGATCCACCGGGGAGCTGTTTTTT

v_call: TRBV24-1
j_call: TRBJ1-2
d_call: NA
clone_size: NA
cdr3_aa: CATLDRGSTIYGYTF
cdr3_nt: TGTGCCACGCTTGATAGGGGCAGCACAATCTATGGCTACACCTTC

v_call: TRBV7-9
j_call: TRBJ2-1
d_call: NA
clone_size: NA
cdr3_aa: CASQEDNINEQFF
cdr3_nt: TGTGCCTCCCAAGAGGACAACATCAATGAGCAGTTCTTC

v_call: TRBV5-1
j_call: TRBJ1-2
d_call: NA
clone_size: NA
cdr3_aa: CASSTGLYGYTF
cdr3_nt: TGCGCCAGCAGCACAGGATTATATGGCTACACCTTC

v_call: TRBV5-6
j_call: TRBJ1-6
d_call: NA
clone_size: NA
cdr3_aa: CASRQRGSASPLHF
cdr3_nt: TGTGCCAGCAGGCAGAGAGGGAGTGCTTCACCCCTCCACTTT

v_call: TRBV9
j_call: TRBJ1-2
d_call: NA
clone_size: NA
cdr3_aa: CASSVAKEGYTF
cdr3_nt: TGTGCCAGCAGCGTAGCTAAGGAGGGCTACACCTTC

v_call: TRBV30
j_call: TRBJ2-1
d_call: NA
clone_size: NA
cdr3_aa: CAWSPSHNEQFF
cdr3_nt: TGTGCCTGGAGTCCATCCCACAATGAGCAGTTCTTC